This entry features one T cell receptor (beta chain) sequence. The antigen remains undetermined. This sample was included in a study of OX40 agonist ivuxolimab in advanced cancers. Study-wide context: Hepatocellular carcinoma, melanoma, renal cell or head and neck cancer was diagnosed in the dose-escalation patients.

Study findings and constraints: Among the lowest peripheral clonal expansion occurred in 0.1-3.0 mg/kg partial responders. Doses of 0.1 to 3.0 mg/kg were accompanied by clonal expansion of CD4+ and CD8+ blood T cells by week 6.

Assay used: immunoSEQ multiplex PCR; TCRdb lists only in-frame clones, some missing. Among approximately 60,000 clones listed, approximately 86% were seen once. The source of this sequence is an adult with an advanced solid tumor such as melanoma, head and neck, liver or kidney cancer. Sample: CD4+ or CD8+ T cells sorted from blood, taken in a trial of the OX40 agonist ivuxolimab.

The CDR3 DNA reads TGCGCCAGCAGCCGCGGACTTGTTAATGAGCAGTTCTTC. This codes for CASSRGLVNEQFF. The chain couples TRBV4-1 to TRBJ2-1; D is perhaps TRBD2 (5 bases). Per germline, CDR1 MGHRA and CDR2 YSYEKL. V lost 4 bases, J lost 7 bases, and 11 bases lay in between. The CDR3 loop spans 13 amino acids.